This is a list of T cell receptor beta chains from one sample in a study of blood T cell repertoires in COVID-19. Libraries were prepared by immunoSEQ multiplex PCR; TCRdb keeps only in-frame clonotypes and omits some of them. The table has around 380,000 clones, 81% seen once. Sequenced: peripheral blood. These receptors were collected from a human donor with acute or convalescent COVID-19. The donor label of this sample is uncertain. The CDR3 runs from the conserved cysteine through the conserved F or W. A D gene is named only where the DNA matches it firmly. Size is stated for part of the rows, as once, few or many counts, or as a class when the clone is expanded.

size: -; V: TRBV4-1; J: TRBJ2-3; D: -; CDR3: CASSRSGYSTDTQYF; DNA: TGCGCCAGCAGCCGGTCCGGGTATAGCACAGATACGCAGTATTTT
size: -; V: TRBV5-4; J: TRBJ2-3; D: TRBD2; CDR3: CASSLGGRVDTQYF; DNA: TGTGCCAGCAGCTTGGGCGGGAGGGTAGATACGCAGTATTTT
size: once; V: TRBV7-9; J: TRBJ2-6; D: TRBD1; CDR3: CASSQEQGAGANVLTF; DNA: TGTGCCAGCAGTCAAGAACAGGGGGCTGGGGCCAACGTCCTGACTTTC
size: few; V: TRBV21-1; J: TRBJ1-3; D: -; CDR3: CASTKRTGNTIYF; DNA: TGTGCCAGCACTAAAAGGACAGGAAACACCATATATTTT
size: -; V: TRBV29-1; J: TRBJ2-7; D: TRBD1; CDR3: CSVDGSGQGLNEQYF; DNA: TGCAGCGTTGATGGGTCGGGACAGGGCTTGAACGAGCAGTACTTC
size: many; V: TRBV7-9; J: TRBJ1-4; D: TRBD1; CDR3: CASSLAFGTVGPTNEKLFF; DNA: TGTGCCAGCAGCTTAGCGTTCGGGACAGTCGGACCAACTAATGAAAAACTGTTTTTT
size: -; V: TRBV19; J: TRBJ2-1; D: TRBD2; CDR3: CATQNPSGYYNEQFF; DNA: TGTGCCACCCAGAATCCTAGCGGGTACTACAATGAGCAGTTCTTC
size: -; V: TRBV7-8; J: TRBJ2-3; D: -; CDR3: CASSDRDFRTDTQYF; DNA: TGTGCCAGCAGCGACCGGGACTTTCGCACAGATACGCAGTATTTT
size: -; V: TRBV14; J: TRBJ2-3; D: -; CDR3: CASSQEGAFRADTQYF; DNA: TGTGCCAGCAGCCAAGAGGGAGCATTTCGGGCAGATACGCAGTATTTT
size: -; V: TRBV2; J: TRBJ2-4; D: TRBD1; CDR3: CASSPLTGGSDIQYF; DNA: TGTGCCAGCAGTCCTTTGACAGGGGGCTCGGACATTCAGTACTTC
size: -; V: TRBV7-2; J: TRBJ1-5; D: TRBD1; CDR3: CASSLVGTESNQPQHF; DNA: TGTGCCAGCAGCTTAGTGGGGACAGAGAGCAATCAGCCCCAGCATTTT
size: -; V: TRBV6-5; J: TRBJ2-2; D: -; CDR3: CASKDWNTGELFF; DNA: TGTGCCAGCAAGGACTGGAACACCGGGGAGCTGTTTTTT
size: -; V: TRBV11-2; J: TRBJ2-5; D: TRBD2; CDR3: CASSPVAGGGSETQYF; DNA: TGTGCCAGCAGCCCAGTAGCGGGAGGGGGGTCGGAGACCCAGTACTTC
size: -; V: TRBV28; J: TRBJ1-2; D: TRBD1; CDR3: CASSSRPTGGSGYTF; DNA: TGTGCCAGCAGTTCCCGTCCAACAGGGGGCTCTGGCTACACCTTC
size: once; V: TRBV2; J: TRBJ1-4; D: -; CDR3: CASSVWGVEKLFF; DNA: TGTGCCAGCAGTGTTTGGGGAGTAGAAAAACTGTTTTTT
size: -; V: TRBV5-5; J: TRBJ2-3; D: -; CDR3: CASSLFSLISTDTQYF; DNA: TGTGCCAGCAGCTTGTTTAGCCTAATTAGCACAGATACGCAGTATTTT
size: -; V: TRBV18; J: TRBJ1-1; D: -; CDR3: CASSPRGGNTEAFF; DNA: TGTGCCAGCTCACCAAGGGGTGGGAACACTGAAGCTTTCTTT
size: -; V: TRBV7-6; J: TRBJ2-3; D: TRBD2; CDR3: CASSSYTGAGGITDTQYF; DNA: TGTGCCAGCAGCTCCTACACCGGAGCGGGAGGGATCACAGATACGCAGTATTTT
size: -; V: TRBV29-1; J: TRBJ2-4; D: TRBD1; CDR3: CSVALSTGDIANIQYF; DNA: TGCAGCGTTGCGCTATCGACAGGGGACATTGCAAACATTCAGTACTTC
size: -; V: TRBV6-5; J: TRBJ1-5; D: -; CDR3: CASSIQANQPQHF; DNA: TGTGCCAGCAGTATCCAGGCAAATCAGCCCCAGCATTTT
size: -; V: TRBV5-1; J: TRBJ2-2; D: TRBD1; CDR3: CASSLEQGVGELFF; DNA: TGCGCCAGCAGCTTGGAACAGGGGGTCGGGGAGCTGTTTTTT
size: -; V: TRBV19; J: TRBJ1-2; D: TRBD1; CDR3: CASSLHRGKDGYTF; DNA: TGTGCCAGTAGTTTACACAGGGGAAAGGATGGCTACACCTTC
size: -; V: TRBV5-1; J: TRBJ1-1; D: TRBD1; CDR3: CASKQGDTEAFF; DNA: TGCGCCAGCAAGCAGGGGGACACTGAAGCTTTCTTT
size: -; V: TRBV10-3; J: TRBJ2-1; D: TRBD2; CDR3: CAIGERESPNEQFF; DNA: TGTGCCATCGGGGAGCGGGAGAGTCCGAATGAGCAGTTCTTC
size: -; V: TRBV5-4; J: TRBJ1-2; D: -; CDR3: CASSFYQVRGYTF; DNA: TGTGCCAGCAGCTTCTATCAGGTTCGCGGCTACACCTTC
size: -; V: TRBV10-1; J: TRBJ1-5; D: TRBD1; CDR3: CASSESGGHRDRVKGYSNQPQHF; DNA: TGCGCCAGCAGTGAGTCGGGGGGGCACCGGGACAGGGTGAAAGGATATAGCAATCAGCCCCAGCATTTT
size: -; V: TRBV5-8; J: TRBJ1-1; D: -; CDR3: CASSTYAGENTEAFF; DNA: TGTGCCAGCAGCACGTACGCGGGGGAGAACACTGAAGCTTTCTTT
size: -; V: TRBV23-1; J: TRBJ1-4; D: TRBD1; CDR3: CASSQKTGTRPLLNEKLFF; DNA: TGCGCCAGCAGTCAAAAGACAGGGACCCGTCCACTACTTAATGAAAAACTGTTTTTT
size: -; V: TRBV6-2/TRBV6-3; J: TRBJ1-5; D: TRBD1; CDR3: CASSNKGTGNNQPQHF; DNA: TGTGCCAGCAGTAACAAAGGGACAGGGAACAATCAGCCCCAGCATTTT
size: -; V: TRBV28; J: TRBJ2-1; D: TRBD1; CDR3: CASSGDRASSSYNEQFF; DNA: TGTGCCAGCAGTGGGGACAGGGCAAGTTCCTCCTACAATGAGCAGTTCTTC
size: once; V: TRBV6-5; J: TRBJ2-7; D: -; CDR3: CAIKHMQGSYEQYF; DNA: TGTGCCATCAAGCACATGCAGGGCTCCTACGAGCAGTACTTC
size: once; V: TRBV4-1; J: TRBJ1-5; D: -; CDR3: CASSQVGGVWGQPQHF; DNA: TGCGCCAGCAGCCAAGTCGGAGGGGTCTGGGGTCAGCCCCAGCATTTT
size: -; V: TRBV18; J: TRBJ1-2; D: TRBD1; CDR3: CASSPGQGARGYTF; DNA: TGTGCCAGCTCACCCGGACAGGGGGCGCGTGGCTACACCTTC
size: -; V: TRBV5-1; J: TRBJ2-5; D: -; CDR3: CASSFRVSETQYF; DNA: TGCGCCAGCAGCTTCCGTGTGTCAGAGACCCAGTACTTC
size: -; V: TRBV28; J: TRBJ1-2; D: -; CDR3: CASIGTGRLYGYTF; DNA: TGTGCCAGCATAGGTACAGGGAGACTCTATGGCTACACCTTC
size: -; V: TRBV15; J: TRBJ2-1; D: -; CDR3: CATSRTDRGYEQFF; DNA: TGTGCCACCAGCCGCACAGATCGAGGGTATGAGCAGTTCTTC
size: few; V: TRBV28; J: TRBJ1-5; D: TRBD1; CDR3: CASIQGGGPASNQPQHF; DNA: TGTGCCAGCATCCAAGGGGGCGGCCCCGCTAGCAATCAGCCCCAGCATTTT
size: -; V: TRBV6-5; J: TRBJ2-1; D: -; CDR3: CASSYGGTTYNEQFF; DNA: TGTGCCAGCAGTTACGGGGGCACCACCTACAATGAGCAGTTCTTC
size: -; V: TRBV6-5; J: TRBJ2-3; D: -; CDR3: CATTRDSIADTQYF; DNA: TGTGCCACCACCCGGGATTCTATCGCGGATACGCAGTATTTT
size: -; V: TRBV5-4; J: TRBJ2-7; D: -; CDR3: CASSLADRSYEQYF; DNA: TGTGCCAGCAGCTTGGCTGACAGGTCTTACGAGCAGTACTTC
size: -; V: TRBV18; J: TRBJ2-5; D: TRBD1; CDR3: CASSGQGGETQYF; DNA: TGTGCCAGCTCTGGACAGGGAGGAGAGACCCAGTACTTC
size: -; V: TRBV5-4; J: TRBJ2-7; D: TRBD1; CDR3: CASSQTGSYEQYF; DNA: TGTGCCAGCAGCCAGACAGGGTCCTACGAGCAGTACTTC
size: -; V: TRBV4-1; J: TRBJ1-2; D: -; CDR3: CASSYRVGYGYTF; DNA: TGCGCCAGCAGTTACAGGGTTGGCTATGGCTACACCTTC
size: once; V: TRBV30; J: TRBJ2-7; D: TRBD2; CDR3: CAWNPGLAGAEQYF; DNA: TGTGCCTGGAACCCGGGACTAGCGGGAGCAGAGCAGTACTTC
size: -; V: TRBV3-1/TRBV3-2; J: TRBJ1-6; D: -; CDR3: CASSQVRGGGSPLHF; DNA: TGTGCCAGCAGCCAAGTACGCGGGGGCGGTTCACCCCTCCACTTT
size: -; V: TRBV10-2; J: TRBJ1-2; D: -; CDR3: CASGGSNYGYTF; DNA: TGCGCCAGCGGGGGGTCTAACTATGGCTACACCTTC
size: -; V: TRBV18; J: TRBJ1-5; D: -; CDR3: CASSPSQDRNQPQHF; DNA: TGTGCCAGCTCACCATCCCAGGACAGAAATCAGCCCCAGCATTTT
size: few; V: TRBV19; J: TRBJ1-1; D: TRBD1; CDR3: CASSLQGAGTEAFF; DNA: TGTGCCAGTAGCCTTCAGGGGGCGGGCACTGAAGCTTTCTTT
size: -; V: TRBV29-1; J: TRBJ1-5; D: TRBD1; CDR3: CSVVLRGGVDRHQPQHF; DNA: TGCAGCGTTGTTCTGAGAGGAGGCGTGGACAGGCATCAGCCCCAGCATTTT
size: few; V: TRBV12-3/TRBV12-4; J: TRBJ1-2; D: -; CDR3: CASSFSGYGYTF; DNA: TGTGCCAGCAGTTTCTCCGGCTATGGCTACACCTTC
size: -; V: TRBV10-2; J: TRBJ2-1; D: TRBD2; CDR3: CASTPLTSGNEQFF; DNA: TGCGCCAGCACTCCTCTGACTAGCGGGAATGAGCAGTTCTTC
size: few; V: TRBV7-9; J: TRBJ1-5; D: -; CDR3: CASSLPGQPQHF; DNA: TGTGCCAGCAGCTTACCGGGACAGCCCCAGCATTTT
size: -; V: TRBV5-4; J: TRBJ1-3; D: -; CDR3: CASSFVPGTGNTIYF; DNA: TGTGCCAGCAGCTTTGTCCCAGGGACTGGAAACACCATATATTTT
size: -; V: TRBV3-1/TRBV3-2; J: TRBJ1-2; D: -; CDR3: CASSAIRGKDGYTF; DNA: TGTGCCAGCAGCGCGATTAGGGGAAAAGATGGCTACACCTTC
size: -; V: TRBV6-5; J: TRBJ2-1; D: TRBD2; CDR3: CASSYSRGGLGNEQFF; DNA: TGTGCCAGCAGTTACTCGCGGGGGGGCCTTGGGAATGAGCAGTTCTTC
size: -; V: TRBV10-2; J: TRBJ2-6; D: TRBD1; CDR3: CASSDQGAFGANVLTF; DNA: TGCGCCAGCAGTGACCAGGGGGCCTTTGGGGCCAACGTCCTGACTTTC
size: -; V: TRBV30; J: TRBJ2-3; D: TRBD2; CDR3: CAWSGLAGRTDTQYF; DNA: TGTGCCTGGAGTGGGTTAGCGGGACGCACAGATACGCAGTATTTT
size: -; V: TRBV11-2; J: TRBJ2-2; D: -; CDR3: CASSLEGAAGELFF; DNA: TGTGCCAGCAGCTTAGAGGGGGCTGCCGGGGAGCTGTTTTTT
size: -; V: TRBV27; J: TRBJ2-2; D: -; CDR3: CASRRVLNTGELFF; DNA: TGTGCCAGCCGGAGGGTGTTGAACACCGGGGAGCTGTTTTTT
size: -; V: TRBV28; J: TRBJ2-7; D: TRBD1; CDR3: CAGGRGQGKEQYF; DNA: TGTGCCGGGGGTCGAGGACAGGGAAAAGAGCAGTACTTC